One and the same sample provided the 30 T cell receptor beta chains below, sequenced in a study of T cell changes during pregnancy in multiple sclerosis. Sequenced by immunoSEQ multiplex PCR; TCRdb stores in-frame clones only, minus some. The sample holds approximately 100,000 clones; approximately 91% are singletons and the top ten take roughly 3.5%. Sequences were derived from peripheral blood, sampled after pregnancy. The receptors were gathered from a female donor with multiple sclerosis, enrolled in a pregnancy study.

The rearrangement links TRBV7-9 to TRBJ1-1; D is perhaps TRBD1 (6 bases). CDR1 and CDR2 (germline): SEHNR, FQNEAQ (reference sequence). The germline V and J ends were trimmed by 5 bases and 6 bases, with 25 bases remaining between them. The CDR3 is 17 amino acids. CDR3 nucleotides: TGTGCCAGCAGCCCCAGCCACGCAGGGGCGAGTAACGCTGAAGCTTTCTTT. This codes for CASSPSHAGASNAEAFF.

This clone occurred once. The chain carries TRBV5-7 and TRBJ2-6, with D perhaps matching TRBD2 (5 bases). TRBV5-7 is designated an ORF whose function remains uncertain. The CDR3 covers 17 residues. V was pared by 0 bases and J by 1 base, with 11 bases between. The CDR3 region has the DNA TGTGCCAGCAGCTTGGGGCAGTGCGGGTCTGGGGCCAACGTCCTGACTTTC. Its translation is CASSLGQCGSGANVLTF.

The chain joins TRBV19 to TRBJ2-7, with 7 bases identical to TRBD2. Germline trimming cut 3 bases from V and 6 bases from J; bases unmatched to any gene: 14. This CDR3 is built from 16 residues. The germline gives CDR1 LNHDA, CDR2 SQIVND (reference sequence). CDR3 sequence: CASSIRLTSADGEQYF. CDR3 DNA sequence: TGTGCCAGTAGTATCCGCCTCACTAGCGCGGACGGCGAGCAGTACTTC.

With regard to this clone: The same CDR3 arises from other DNA sequences in this sample as well. This rearrangement joins TRBV5-4 to TRBJ2-7; D possibly corresponds to TRBD1 (5 bases). The V gene's germline CDR1 is SGHNT and CDR2 YYREEE (reference sequence). The CDR3 is made up of 13 amino acids. The V end was cut by 2 bases, the J end by 2 bases, with 8 bases between. CDR3 bases: TGTGCCAGCAGCTTAGACAGACCCTACGAGCAGTACTTC. Translated, it gives CASSLDRPYEQYF. Filled out from reference TRBV5-4 and TRBJ2-7, the complete variable domain reads ETGVTQSPTHLIKTRGQQVTLRCSSQSGHNTVSWYQQALGQGPQFIFQYYREEENGRGNFPPRFSGLQFPNYSSELNVNALELDDSALYLCASSLDRPYEQYFGPGTRLTVT.

The genes are TRBV6-1 and TRBJ2-5; 9 positions match TRBD2. The V and J ends lost 3 bases and 4 bases, in that order; junction bases with no gene match: 9. The CDR3 contains 16 residues. Germline CDR1 reads MNHNS; CDR2 reads SASEGT. The CDR3 DNA reads as TGTGCCAGCAGTGAGTTAGGCGGGGGGGCAGGAGAGACCCAGTACTTC. As protein: CASSELGGGAGETQYF.

The chain couples TRBV5-4 to TRBJ2-7; 8 bases fit TRBD1. This CDR3 contains 13 residues. After removal of 3 bases from V and 2 bases from J, the junction contained 1 base not matched to a gene. Looked up from germline, CDR1 is SGHNT and CDR2 is YYREEE (reference sequence). The CDR3 is CASSYRGAYEQYF. In nucleotides, the CDR3 is TGTGCCAGCAGCTACAGGGGGGCCTACGAGCAGTACTTC.

This rearrangement joins TRBV29-1 to TRBJ1-2; a weak D match, TRBD1 (5 bases). Germline loops: CDR1 SQVTM, CDR2 ANQGSEA. V lost 3 bases to trimming and J lost 2 bases, with 7 bases between them. The CDR3 runs 12 residues. The CDR3 DNA sequence: TGCAGCGTTGATCGGGGGAACTATGGCTACACCTTC. Its protein is CSVDRGNYGYTF.

The chain recombines TRBV19 with TRBJ1-5; no reliable D call. With 7 bases removed from V and 1 base from J, the gap between germline ends came to 5 bases. CDR3 length: 12 residues. Germline V lookup: CDR1 LNHDA, CDR2 SQIVND (reference sequence). The CDR3 sequence: CASNRSNQPQHF. The CDR3 nucleotides are TGTGCCAGTAATAGAAGCAATCAGCCCCAGCATTTT.

This sequence joins TRBV28 and TRBJ2-5, with TRBD2 matching over 15 bases. V lost 7 bases and J lost 0; bases outside the gene matches: 12. The CDR3 consists of 19 residues. Germline V gene data show CDR1 as MDHEN and CDR2 as SYDVKM. CDR3 in DNA: TGTGCCAGCACTCTCACGGCAGGACTAGCGGGGGGGTACCAAGAGACCCAGTACTTC. This encodes CASTLTAGLAGGYQETQYF.

The CDR3 here is CASSQGGTSGRTDTQYF. The CDR3 DNA sequence: TGCGCCAGCAGCCAAGGGGGGACTAGCGGTCGCACAGATACGCAGTATTTT. The chain carries TRBV4-1 and TRBJ2-3; TRBD2 matches at 11 bases. Losses at the gene ends were 1 base for V and 1 base for J; bases not matched to a gene: 4. Per germline, CDR1 MGHRA and CDR2 YSYEKL. The CDR3 is 17 residues long.

The gene calls are TRBV2 and TRBJ2-1, with TRBD2 identical over 8 bases. From germline, CDR1 is SNHLY and CDR2 FYNNEI. V lost 1 base, J lost 4 bases, and 6 bases stayed unmatched. This CDR3 is 16 amino acids long. CDR3 amino acids: CASSEGPSGLYNEQFF. The CDR3 nucleotides read TGTGCCAGCAGTGAAGGGCCTAGCGGGCTATACAATGAGCAGTTCTTC.

The V gene is TRBV15, the J gene TRBJ2-2; 8 bases are a match to TRBD1. V was pared by 1 base and J by 4 bases, with 8 bases of the junction left unmatched. Per germline, CDR1 LNHNV and CDR2 YYDKDF (reference sequence). The CDR3 has 17 amino acids. The CDR3 nucleotides read TGTGCCACCAGCAGAGGTCTGAGACAGGGGATCACCGGGGAGCTGTTTTTT. Its protein product is CATSRGLRQGITGELFF. Combining the CDR3 with reference TRBV15 and TRBJ2-2 gives the whole variable domain DAMVIQNPRYQVTQFGKPVTLSCSQTLNHNVMYWYQQKSSQAPKLLFHYYDKDFNNEADTPDNFQSRRPNTSFCFLDIRSPGLGDTAMYLCATSRGLRQGITGELFFGEGSRLTVL.

To note about this clone: One end of the junction is discordant with germline, which a read error may explain. In nucleotides, the CDR3 is TGTGCTAGCAGCCGGGATCCTAGCACAGATACGCAGTATTTT. Protein: CASSRDPSTDTQYF. The chain carries TRBV7-7 and TRBJ2-3; TRBD2 might be the D (5 bases). The germline V gene has CDR1 SSHAT and CDR2 FNYEAQ (reference sequence). CDR3 length: 14 amino acids.

The gene calls are TRBV6-4 and TRBJ2-7; D might be TRBD1 (6 bases). Trimming stripped 3 bases from V and 3 bases from J, with 9 bases between. This CDR3 spans 13 amino acids. CDR1 MRHNA and CDR2 SNTAGT come from the germline V gene. The CDR3 DNA is TGTGCCAGCAGTGAACAGGGCGACTACGAGCAGTACTTC. Its translation is CASSEQGDYEQYF.

The V call is TRBV19, the J call TRBJ1-2; 8 bases match TRBD1. Germline V lookup: CDR1 LNHDA, CDR2 SQIVND (reference sequence). Unmatched junction bases numbered 12, after V lost 6 bases and J lost 6 bases. This CDR3 spans 15 amino acids. CDR3 in amino acids: CASSSDRGGWDGYTF. The CDR3 bases are TGTGCCAGTAGCTCCGACAGGGGCGGATGGGATGGCTACACCTTC.

The rearrangement uses TRBV13 and TRBJ1-3, with D perhaps TRBD1 (5 bases). The V gene lost 5 bases and the J gene lost 0 bases, with 8 bases spanning the gap. This CDR3 region has 14 residues. Germline CDR1 reads PRHDT; CDR2 reads FYEKMQ (reference sequence). The CDR3 DNA reads as TGTGCCAGCAGCAAGACAGACTCTGGAAACACCATATATTTT. Translated, it gives CASSKTDSGNTIYF.

This clone occurred once. CDR3 residues: CASSLTSDQYF. The CDR3 DNA sequence: TGTGCCAGCAGCCTCACTAGTGACCAGTACTTC. The V call is TRBV6-6, the J call TRBJ2-5; perhaps TRBD2 as D (5 bases). This CDR3 is 11 amino acids long. V was clipped by 6 bases and J by 10 bases, with 12 bases between them. Germline values: CDR1 MNHNY, CDR2 SVGAGI (reference sequence).

The CDR3 nucleotides are TGTGCCAGTATCCTCCGCGACGGGTATCAGCCCCAGCATTTT. Protein product: CASILRDGYQPQHF. The chain couples TRBV19 to TRBJ1-5; D not certain. V was cut by 7 bases and J by 5 bases, with 15 bases left in between. The germline V gene has CDR1 LNHDA and CDR2 SQIVND (reference sequence). This CDR3 comprises 14 residues.

The genes are TRBV5-4 and TRBJ2-3; D call uncertain. This CDR3 comprises 13 residues. Germline values: CDR1 SGHNT, CDR2 YYREEE (reference sequence). Trimming took off 0 bases at V and 14 bases at J, with 16 bases between the two ends. The CDR3 spells CASSLADGSGRYF. The CDR3, as DNA: TGTGCCAGCAGCTTGGCCGATGGGTCAGGCAGGTATTTT.

The V gene is TRBV29-1, the J gene TRBJ2-2, with D possibly being TRBD1 (6 bases). Trimming cost V 5 bases and J 6 bases, with 7 bases left between them. Germline CDR1 is SQVTM and CDR2 is ANQGSEA. The CDR3 covers 11 residues. The CDR3 DNA follows: TGCAGCGTTTCAGGGGCCGGGGAGCTGTTTTTT. Its protein product is CSVSGAGELFF.

V usage is TRBV5-6 and J usage is TRBJ2-3, with D uncertain. Germline lookup yields CDR1 SGHDT and CDR2 YYEEEE. The V end lost 0 bases, the J end lost 5 bases, and 4 bases lay between the germline ends. CDR3 length: 12 residues. This CDR3 reads CASSLAGDTQYF. CDR3 bases: TGTGCCAGCAGCTTGGCCGGAGATACGCAGTATTTT.

The rearrangement links TRBV18 to TRBJ1-1; 8 positions match TRBD1. The germline gives CDR1 KGHSH, CDR2 LQKENI. This CDR3 contains 15 residues. Trimming took 5 bases from V and 0 from J; bases not matched to a gene: 5. The CDR3 DNA sequence: TGTGCCAGCTCAGTACAGGGGGGGCTGAACACTGAAGCTTTCTTT. It translates to CASSVQGGLNTEAFF.

The V and J genes are TRBV5-1 and TRBJ1-1; D uncertain. The V end lost 6 bases, the J end lost 1 base, and 7 bases lay between the germline ends. The germline V gene encodes CDR1 SGHRS and CDR2 YFSETQ. The CDR3 has 12 amino acids. The CDR3 DNA sequence: TGCGCCAGCACTTACGGGAACACTGAAGCTTTCTTT. The encoded protein is CASTYGNTEAFF.

V usage is TRBV5-8 and J usage is TRBJ1-1; no firm D call. The CDR3 is 15 residues long. CDR1 is SGHTS, CDR2 YDEGEE, per germline. Trimming shortened V by 0 bases and J by 10 bases, and 19 bases separated the two germline ends. In DNA form, the CDR3 reads TGTGCCAGCAGCTTGGATGGGCGAAACCATGGTGGAGCTTTCTTT. Translating it yields CASSLDGRNHGGAFF.

This clone was picked up a small number of times. The V and J genes are TRBV7-8 and TRBJ2-1; 9 nucleotides match TRBD2. The CDR3 contains 16 residues. The V gene's germline CDR1 is SGHVS and CDR2 FQNEAQ. The V and J ends lost 5 bases and 2 bases, in that order; junction bases with no gene match: 7. This chain's CDR3 is CASSVVLAGPYNEQFF. The CDR3 DNA is TGTGCCAGCAGCGTGGTACTAGCGGGTCCCTACAATGAGCAGTTCTTC.

V gene TRBV11-2 combines with J gene TRBJ1-6; perhaps TRBD1 as D (5 bases). CDR3 length equals 15 residues. The V and J ends lost 8 bases and 1 base respectively, with 12 bases between them. Germline V gene sequence: CDR1 SGHAT, CDR2 FQNNGV. CDR3 sequence reads: CASCGGGSYNSPLHF. In nucleotides, the CDR3 is TGTGCCAGCTGCGGCGGGGGGTCCTATAATTCACCCCTCCACTTT.

The chain recombines TRBV7-2 with TRBJ1-2; 8 bases agree with TRBD1. Germline V gives CDR1 SGHTA, CDR2 FQGNSA. This CDR3 spans 13 amino acids. V lost 5 bases, J lost 4 bases, and 3 bases stayed unmatched. CDR3 DNA sequence: TGTGCCAGCAGCGCACAGGGGGGCTATGGCTACACCTTC. This codes for CASSAQGGYGYTF.

The chain combines TRBV9 with TRBJ1-6; TRBD1 is a possible D gene (6 bases). Germline V gives CDR1 SGDLS, CDR2 YYNGEE. V was shortened by 3 bases and J by 5 bases, with 18 bases between the two germline ends. The CDR3 spans 17 residues. The CDR3 DNA follows: TGTGCCAGCAGCGCCCCCCTTGGGGGACAAGATAATTCACCCCTCCACTTT. Its translation: CASSAPLGGQDNSPLHF.

The V gene is TRBV9, the J gene TRBJ2-1; 9 nucleotides match TRBD2. J was trimmed by 7 bases and V by 2 bases; bases with no gene match: 16. CDR3 length equals 18 residues. The germline V gene encodes CDR1 SGDLS and CDR2 YYNGEE. The CDR3 here is CASSVFSIGGGAANEQFF. DNA for the CDR3: TGTGCCAGCAGCGTTTTTAGTATTGGCGGGGGGGCCGCGAATGAGCAGTTCTTC.

This rearrangement joins TRBV2 to TRBJ2-7; D is possibly TRBD1 (6 bases). Trimming cost V 7 bases and J 3 bases, with 16 bases left between them. Per the germline V gene, CDR1 is SNHLY and CDR2 is FYNNEI. This CDR3 is built from 14 residues. CDR3 in DNA: TGTGCCAGCACCCGGACAGACCCGCTCTACGAGCAGTACTTC. Translation gives CASTRTDPLYEQYF.